The 9 T cell receptor beta chains below all came from one sample that was sequenced in a study of T cell responses to AZD1222 COVID-19 vaccine. Some clones are missing from TCRdb's copy, which holds only in-frame ones; the method was immunoSEQ multiplex PCR. This table holds tens of thousands of clones, about 86% found once. The specimen comprised peripheral blood, sampled on day 0 of AZD1222 vaccination. The receptors here all came from an adult in good health.

This chain joins TRBV6-2 or TRBV6-3 and TRBJ2-1, with 9 bases that match TRBD2. The CDR3 is 15 residues long. Germline CDR1 MNHEY, CDR2 SVGEGT. The ends lost 3 bases at V and 0 bases at J; junction bases unmatched: 0. In DNA form, the CDR3 reads TGTGCCAGCAGTTATAGCGGGGGCTCCTACAATGAGCAGTTCTTC. Protein product: CASSYSGGSYNEQFF.

The gene calls are TRBV7-2 and TRBJ1-4, with 7 nucleotides matching TRBD1. V lost 5 bases, J lost 4 bases, and 7 bases stayed unmatched. CDR1 is SGHTA, CDR2 FQGNSA, per germline. The CDR3 loop spans 15 amino acids. Here the CDR3 reads CASSGGTVSNEKLFF. The CDR3 DNA reads TGTGCCAGCAGCGGAGGGACAGTCAGTAATGAAAAACTGTTTTTT.

The chain joins TRBV28 to TRBJ2-7; 10 nucleotides line up with TRBD1. This CDR3 comprises 15 residues. CDR1 and CDR2 from the germline V gene are MDHEN and SYDVKM. The ends lost 7 bases at V and 3 bases at J; junction bases unmatched: 9. Here the CDR3 DNA reads TGTGCCAGCACGGGATATGGACAGGGGGTCTACGAGCAGTACTTC. It yields the protein CASTGYGQGVYEQYF.

The V call is TRBV7-3, the J call TRBJ1-6; D unclear. V was clipped by 5 bases and J by 6 bases, with 11 bases between them. Germline CDR1 and CDR2: SGHTA and FQGTGA. This CDR3 is built from 14 residues. The CDR3 loop reads CASSRGGSNSPLHF. Here the CDR3 DNA reads TGTGCCAGCAGCCGCGGAGGATCTAATTCACCCCTCCACTTT. Variable domain in full (rest from reference TRBV7-3 and TRBJ1-6): GAGVSQTPSNKVTEKGKYVELRCDPISGHTALYWYRQSLGQGPEFLIYFQGTGAADDSGLPNDRFFAVRPEGSVSTLKIQRTERGDSAVYLCASSRGGSNSPLHFGNGTRLTVT.

This clone has only a few counts. This chain connects TRBV7-9 to TRBJ2-7, with D unclear. The CDR3 has 13 amino acids. The V and J ends lost 5 bases and 4 bases respectively, with 12 bases between them. The germline V gene has CDR1 SEHNR and CDR2 FQNEAQ (reference sequence). This chain's CDR3 is CASSIEVGYEQYF. The DNA for the CDR3 is TGTGCCAGCAGCATCGAGGTGGGTTACGAGCAGTACTTC.

This chain connects TRBV19 to TRBJ2-6; D may match TRBD1 or TRBD2 (5 bases each). The CDR3 runs 14 residues. With 5 bases removed from V and 11 bases from J, the gap between germline ends came to 16 bases. Per germline, CDR1 LNHDA and CDR2 SQIVND (reference sequence). This chain's CDR3 is CASSPRGGKDVLTF. The CDR3 DNA follows: TGTGCCAGTAGTCCCCGTGGGGGAAAAGACGTCCTGACTTTC.

The genes are TRBV6-5 and TRBJ2-7; TRBD1 matches 10 bases. V lost 4 bases to trimming and J lost 3 bases; unmatched junction nucleotides: 9. Germline CDR1 and CDR2: MNHEY and SVGAGI. The CDR3 runs 16 residues. In nucleotides, the CDR3 is TGTGCCAGCAGTTCTACCGGGACAGGGGCGGGCTACGAGCAGTACTTC. Protein product: CASSSTGTGAGYEQYF.

The chain employs TRBV28 and TRBJ1-5; D is ambiguous. This CDR3 has 14 residues. V lost 3 bases and J lost 6, with 12 bases in between. The germline V gene encodes CDR1 MDHEN and CDR2 SYDVKM. The CDR3: CASSFPREGQPQHF. The CDR3 DNA follows: TGTGCCAGCAGTTTTCCGCGGGAGGGTCAGCCCCAGCATTTT.

The rearrangement links TRBV11-2 to TRBJ2-7, with D possibly called TRBD1 or TRBD2 (5 bases each). In germline, CDR1 is SGHAT, CDR2 FQNNGV. V dropped 4 bases and J dropped 1 base, with 11 bases sitting between them. The CDR3 runs 14 residues. CDR3 nucleotides: TGTGCCAGCAGCTCCCTTGGGGGATCCTACGAGCAGTACTTC. It translates to CASSSLGGSYEQYF.